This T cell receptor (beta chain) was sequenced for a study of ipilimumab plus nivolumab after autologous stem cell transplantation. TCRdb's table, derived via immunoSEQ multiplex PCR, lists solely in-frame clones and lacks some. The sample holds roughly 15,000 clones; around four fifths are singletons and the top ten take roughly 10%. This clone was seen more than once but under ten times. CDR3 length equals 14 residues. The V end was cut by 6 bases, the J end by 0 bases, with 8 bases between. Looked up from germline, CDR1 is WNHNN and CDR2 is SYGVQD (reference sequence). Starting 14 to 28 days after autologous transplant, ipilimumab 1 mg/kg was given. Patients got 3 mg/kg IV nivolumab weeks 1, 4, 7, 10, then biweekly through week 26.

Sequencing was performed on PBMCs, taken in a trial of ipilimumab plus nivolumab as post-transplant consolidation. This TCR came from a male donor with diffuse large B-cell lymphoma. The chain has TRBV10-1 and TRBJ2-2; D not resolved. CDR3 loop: CASRSQTNTGELFF. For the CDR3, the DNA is TGCGCCAGCAGATCGCAGACGAACACCGGGGAGCTGTTTTTT.